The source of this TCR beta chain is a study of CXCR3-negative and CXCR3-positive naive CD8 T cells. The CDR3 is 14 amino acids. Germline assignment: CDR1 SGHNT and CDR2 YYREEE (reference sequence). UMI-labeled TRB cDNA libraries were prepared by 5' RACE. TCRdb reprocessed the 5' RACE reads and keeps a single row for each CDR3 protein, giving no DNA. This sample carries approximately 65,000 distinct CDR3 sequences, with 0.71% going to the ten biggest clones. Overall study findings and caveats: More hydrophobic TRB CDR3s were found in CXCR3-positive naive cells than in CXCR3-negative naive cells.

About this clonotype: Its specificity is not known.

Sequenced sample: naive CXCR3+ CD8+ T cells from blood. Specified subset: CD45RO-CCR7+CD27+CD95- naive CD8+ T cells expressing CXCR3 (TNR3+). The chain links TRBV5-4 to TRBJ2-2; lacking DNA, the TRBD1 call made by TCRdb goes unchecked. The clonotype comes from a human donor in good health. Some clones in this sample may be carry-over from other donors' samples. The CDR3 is CASSGGQAIGELFF.